The 27 T cell receptor beta chains presented below share a single source sample, sequenced in a study of blood T cell repertoires in COVID-19. Using immunoSEQ multiplex PCR, the repertoire was profiled, and TCRdb retains in-frame clones only, with some absent. Altogether about 140,000 clones are present, more than 60% being singletons, with the ten largest covering 13%. The sample was peripheral blood. The receptor source for this set is an elderly man with acute or convalescent COVID-19.

The chain carries TRBV5-4 and TRBJ2-7, with D maybe TRBD1 (5 bases). The ends were cut back, 4 bases at V and 2 bases at J, with 13 bases in the middle. This CDR3 contains 14 residues. Germline values: CDR1 SGHNT, CDR2 YYREEE (reference sequence). CDR3 nucleotide sequence: TGTGCCAGCAGCACCCGACAGACCCCCTACGAGCAGTACTTC. Protein sequence: CASSTRQTPYEQYF.

The chain recombines TRBV25-1 with TRBJ1-1, with a possible D match to TRBD1 (5 bases). From germline, CDR1 is MGHDK and CDR2 SYGVNS. V gave up 2 bases and J gave up 8 bases, with 15 bases separating them. The CDR3 is 14 residues long. This CDR3 is CASSEQGLISEAFF. CDR3 sequence (DNA): TGTGCCAGCAGTGAACAGGGCTTGATCTCCGAAGCTTTCTTT.

V and J are TRBV5-1 and TRBJ2-7; 8 nucleotides agree with TRBD1. This CDR3 region has 14 residues. V trimming: 2 bases; J trimming: 4 bases; junction bases outside the gene matches: 5. Germline CDR1 reads SGHRS; CDR2 reads YFSETQ. The DNA for the CDR3 is TGCGCCAGCAGCTTTGCAGGGGGCACATACGAGCAGTACTTC. This sequence encodes CASSFAGGTYEQYF. The full variable domain, in which reference TRBV5-1 and TRBJ2-7 provide the parts outside the CDR3, is KAGVTQTPRYLIKTRGQQVTLSCSPISGHRSVSWYQQTPGQGLQFLFEYFSETQRNKGNFPGRFSGRQFSNSRSEMNVSTLELGDSALYLCASSFAGGTYEQYFGPGTRLTVT.

This chain uses TRBV6-5 with TRBJ1-3, with 7 bases identical to TRBD1. This CDR3 spans 14 amino acids. After removal of 6 bases from V and 2 bases from J, the junction contained 4 bases not matched to a gene. Germline-derived CDR1 and CDR2 are MNHEY and SVGAGI. CDR3 region: CASRTGAAGNTIYF. CDR3 nucleotides: TGTGCCAGCAGAACAGGGGCTGCTGGAAACACCATATATTTT.

The chain links TRBV6-5 to TRBJ2-5, with TRBD2 matching 15 bases. Germline trimming cut 4 bases from V and 4 bases from J; bases unmatched to any gene: 1. Germline V gene sequence: CDR1 MNHEY, CDR2 SVGAGI. CDR3 length equals 15 residues. DNA for the CDR3: TGTGCCAGCAGTTGGGGACTAGCGGGGGGAGAGACCCAGTACTTC. As protein: CASSWGLAGGETQYF.

The V and J genes are TRBV9 and TRBJ1-3, with D tentatively TRBD1 (5 bases). The CDR3 spans 15 residues. Germline CDR1 SGDLS, CDR2 YYNGEE. V gave up 0 bases and J gave up 1 base, with 8 bases separating them. In DNA form, the CDR3 reads TGTGCCAGCAGCGTAGGGGGCTCATCTGGAAACACCATATATTTT. This sequence encodes CASSVGGSSGNTIYF.

This chain uses TRBV6-5 with TRBJ2-3; 8 bases agree with TRBD1. V gave up 2 bases and J gave up 4 bases; unmatched junction bases: 5. Germline V gene sequence: CDR1 MNHEY, CDR2 SVGAGI. CDR3 length: 15 residues. The CDR3 DNA reads as TGTGCCAGCAGTTACCCCGGACAGGGTTCAGATACGCAGTATTTT. It specifies CASSYPGQGSDTQYF.

This clone has just a few counts. The V and J genes are TRBV21-1 and TRBJ2-3; the tabulated D call, TRBD1, remains unverified against the DNA. TRBV21-1 corresponds to a pseudogene. CDR3 length: 14 residues. DNA of the CDR3: TGTGCCGAGAGTAAGGGACAGGGGGCAGATACGCAGTATTTT. It specifies CAESKGQGADTQYF.

V usage is TRBV7-2 and J usage is TRBJ2-7; TRBD1 is a possible D gene (6 bases). CDR1 and CDR2 (germline): SGHTA, FQGNSA. The CDR3 length is 15 residues. The V end lost 4 bases, the J end lost 3 bases, and 16 bases lay between the germline ends. Here the CDR3 reads CASSSTGFVSYEQYF. The CDR3 nucleotides read TGTGCCAGCAGCTCAACAGGGTTCGTCAGCTACGAGCAGTACTTC. Combining the CDR3 with reference TRBV7-2 and TRBJ2-7 gives the whole variable domain GAGVSQSPSNKVTEKGKDVELRCDPISGHTALYWYRQSLGQGLEFLIYFQGNSAPDKSGLPSDRFSAERTGGSVSTLTIQRTQQEDSAVYLCASSSTGFVSYEQYFGPGTRLTVT.

V gene TRBV5-4 combines with J gene TRBJ1-2, with TRBD1 matching 8 bases. V shed 4 bases and J 8 bases; nucleotides not matched to a gene: 7. CDR1 is SGHNT and CDR2 is YYREEE in the germline V gene (reference sequence). The CDR3 extends over 13 amino acids. The DNA of the CDR3 is TGTGCCAGCAGCCAGGACAGGGTAGGGGGCTACACCTTC. This encodes CASSQDRVGGYTF.

V is TRBV7-9 and J is TRBJ2-5; D is perhaps TRBD2 (6 bases). Deletions cut 5 bases from V and 5 bases from J, with 9 bases between. This CDR3 comprises 12 residues. The germline CDR1 and CDR2 sequences are SEHNR and FQNEAQ (reference sequence). CDR3 amino acids: CASSPTRETQYF. Written as DNA, the CDR3 is TGTGCCAGCAGCCCGACTAGGGAGACCCAGTACTTC.

This clone was observed at least ten times. The chain couples TRBV2 to TRBJ2-1; perhaps TRBD2 as D (6 bases). V dropped 6 bases and J dropped 0 bases, with 12 bases sitting between them. Germline CDR1 SNHLY, CDR2 FYNNEI. The CDR3 consists of 15 residues. The DNA of the CDR3 is TGTGCCAGCAGCCGGGACGGGAGCTCCTACAATGAGCAGTTCTTC. Translating it yields CASSRDGSSYNEQFF.

The chain couples TRBV15 to TRBJ2-5, with a tentative D call TRBD2 (6 bases). Germline V lookup: CDR1 LNHNV, CDR2 YYDKDF (reference sequence). This CDR3 region has 13 residues. V gave up 9 bases and J gave up 1 base, with 12 bases separating them. CDR3 in amino acids: CATRRAGQETQYF. The CDR3 DNA sequence: TGTGCCACAAGGAGGGCAGGCCAAGAGACCCAGTACTTC.

The chain recombines TRBV4-2 with TRBJ2-2, with D uncertain. Between the trimmed V and J ends, which lost 0 bases and 5 bases, there was a span of 7 bases. Germline lookup yields CDR1 LGHNA and CDR2 YNFKEQ. The CDR3 extends over 14 amino acids. The CDR3 DNA follows: TGTGCCAGCAGCCAAGAGCTGCGAACCGGGGAGCTGTTTTTT. Its protein is CASSQELRTGELFF.

The chain is built from TRBV19 and TRBJ2-3; D is perhaps TRBD1 (6 bases). The CDR3 is 13 amino acids. Germline V gene sequence: CDR1 LNHDA, CDR2 SQIVND (reference sequence). V was pared by 8 bases and J by 3 bases, with 12 bases between. CDR3 bases: TGTGCCAGTTCGGGACAAGTAACAGATACGCAGTATTTT. This encodes CASSGQVTDTQYF.

This chain joins TRBV2 and TRBJ2-5; possible D gene TRBD2, 5 bases. Germline CDR1 reads SNHLY; CDR2 reads FYNNEI. V dropped 10 bases and J dropped 1 base, with 13 bases sitting between them. The CDR3 has 13 amino acids. CDR3 protein: CATRAGLQETQYF. CDR3 DNA: TGTGCCACCCGGGCAGGACTCCAAGAGACCCAGTACTTC.

This chain links TRBV7-2 with TRBJ2-7; the match to TRBD2 covers 8 bases. The V segment lost 5 bases and the J segment 2 bases; nucleotides outside the gene matches: 8. CDR1 is SGHTA and CDR2 is FQGNSA in the germline V gene. The CDR3 spans 15 residues. CDR3 in amino acids: CASSKGSGGPYEQYF. CDR3 sequence (DNA): TGTGCCAGCAGCAAAGGGTCGGGGGGGCCCTACGAGCAGTACTTC.

The chain employs TRBV19 and TRBJ1-2, with 9 bases identical to TRBD1. Trimming removed 5 bases from V and 8 bases from J; junction bases left unmatched: 6. The CDR3 runs 13 residues. The germline V gene encodes CDR1 LNHDA and CDR2 SQIVND (reference sequence). The CDR3 here is CASSEQGARGYTF. DNA for the CDR3: TGTGCCAGTAGTGAACAGGGGGCGCGAGGCTACACCTTC.

This clone was seen more than once but under ten times. The chain carries TRBV5-6 and TRBJ2-1; 9 nucleotides match TRBD1. There are 18 residues in the CDR3. Germline-derived CDR1 and CDR2 are SGHDT and YYEEEE. V gave up 2 bases and J gave up 7 bases; unmatched junction bases: 16. CDR3 residues: CASSFRTFRDRAGNEQFF. The DNA for the CDR3 is TGTGCCAGCAGCTTCCGAACTTTCCGGGACAGGGCAGGTAATGAGCAGTTCTTC.

V usage is TRBV6-2 or TRBV6-3 and J usage is TRBJ1-6; the D gene is possibly TRBD1 (6 bases). Per germline, CDR1 MNHEY and CDR2 SVGEGT. The CDR3 covers 16 residues. V was cut by 4 bases and J by 13 bases, with 23 bases left in between. The CDR3 here is CASSSPHGGAVTPLHF. The CDR3 region has the DNA TGTGCCAGCAGTTCCCCTCACGGGGGGGCGGTTACCCCCCTCCACTTT.

The genes are TRBV11-2 and TRBJ1-4, with 7 bases aligning to TRBD1. V lost 5 bases and J lost 6; bases outside the gene matches: 9. Germline CDR1 SGHAT, CDR2 FQNNGV. This CDR3 has 15 residues. CDR3 amino acids: CASSQTTGSYEKLFF. Here the CDR3 DNA reads TGTGCCAGCAGCCAGACGACAGGGTCGTATGAAAAACTGTTTTTT.

The chain combines TRBV5-1 with TRBJ2-2; 9 nucleotides agree with TRBD1. The V segment lost 4 bases and the J segment 2 bases; nucleotides outside the gene matches: 6. This CDR3 comprises 16 residues. From germline, CDR1 is SGHRS and CDR2 YFSETQ. CDR3: CASSHGQGRNTGELFF. CDR3 DNA: TGCGCCAGCAGCCACGGACAGGGGCGAAACACCGGGGAGCTGTTTTTT.

The chain has TRBV5-5 and TRBJ2-7; the match to TRBD1 covers 9 bases. CDR3 length equals 19 residues. With V trimmed by 3 bases and J by 3 bases, 19 bases remained unmatched. Germline CDR1 is SGHKS and CDR2 is YYEKEE (reference sequence). Here the CDR3 reads CASSSHLTSGTGIFYEQYF. CDR3 DNA: TGTGCCAGCAGCTCACACCTAACTTCCGGGACAGGGATCTTCTACGAGCAGTACTTC.

V is TRBV7-6 and J is TRBJ2-3, with TRBD2 as a possible D gene (5 bases). V was cut by 5 bases and J by 4 bases, with 16 bases left in between. Germline V gene data show CDR1 as SGHVS and CDR2 as FNYEAQ. The CDR3 sequence is 15 residues long. In nucleotides, the CDR3 is TGTGCCAGCAGCCCCCAGTCGGTGGGAGCAGATACGCAGTATTTT. Its protein is CASSPQSVGADTQYF.

This sequence joins TRBV9 and TRBJ1-3; no clear D gene. Germline V gene sequence: CDR1 SGDLS, CDR2 YYNGEE. There are 13 residues in the CDR3. V was trimmed by 4 bases and J by 5 bases, leaving 10 bases between them. CDR3 loop: CASSPSIRNTIYF. The CDR3 DNA is TGTGCCAGCAGCCCCAGTATACGAAACACCATATATTTT.

The gene calls are TRBV5-1 and TRBJ2-1; 11 bases line up with TRBD2. CDR3 length: 17 residues. Germline CDR1 reads SGHRS; CDR2 reads YFSETQ. J gave up 0 bases and V 1 base, and 3 bases lay outside the gene matches. The CDR3 sequence is CASSLLAGGSSYNEQFF. CDR3 sequence (DNA): TGCGCCAGCAGCTTGTTAGCGGGGGGGAGCTCCTACAATGAGCAGTTCTTC.

This clone was detected only a few times. The gene calls are TRBV27 and TRBJ1-2; D not certain. Germline V gene data show CDR1 as MNHEY and CDR2 as SMNVEV (reference sequence). Trimming left V 6 bases short and J 4 bases short, with 12 bases between. The CDR3 loop spans 13 amino acids. CDR3 in amino acids: CASSADTIYGYTF. CDR3 in DNA: TGTGCCAGCAGCGCTGACACGATCTATGGCTACACCTTC.